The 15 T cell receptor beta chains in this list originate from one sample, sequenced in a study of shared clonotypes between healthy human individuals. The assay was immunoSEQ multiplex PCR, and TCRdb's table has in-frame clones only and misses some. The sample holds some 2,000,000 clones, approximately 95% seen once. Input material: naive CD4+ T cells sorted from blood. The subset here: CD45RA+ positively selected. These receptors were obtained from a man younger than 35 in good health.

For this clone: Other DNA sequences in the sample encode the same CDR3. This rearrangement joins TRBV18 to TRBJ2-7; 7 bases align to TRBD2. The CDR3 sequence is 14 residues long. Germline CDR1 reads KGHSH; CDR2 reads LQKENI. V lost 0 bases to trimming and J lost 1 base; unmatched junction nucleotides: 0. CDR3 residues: CASSPPGGSYEQYF. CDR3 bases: TGTGCCAGCTCACCACCGGGGGGGTCCTACGAGCAGTACTTC.

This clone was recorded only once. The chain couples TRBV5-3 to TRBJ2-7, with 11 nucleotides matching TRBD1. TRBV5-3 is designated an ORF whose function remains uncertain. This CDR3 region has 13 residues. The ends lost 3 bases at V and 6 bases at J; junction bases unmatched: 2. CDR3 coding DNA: TGTGCCAGAAGCTCGGGACAGGGGGTCGAGCAGTACTTC. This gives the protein CARSSGQGVEQYF.

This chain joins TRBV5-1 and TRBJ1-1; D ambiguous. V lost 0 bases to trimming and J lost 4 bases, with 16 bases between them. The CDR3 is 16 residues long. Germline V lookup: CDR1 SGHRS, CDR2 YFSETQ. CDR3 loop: CASSLDPGTRSTEAFF. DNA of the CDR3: TGCGCCAGCAGCTTGGATCCCGGCACCAGGTCCACTGAAGCTTTCTTT.

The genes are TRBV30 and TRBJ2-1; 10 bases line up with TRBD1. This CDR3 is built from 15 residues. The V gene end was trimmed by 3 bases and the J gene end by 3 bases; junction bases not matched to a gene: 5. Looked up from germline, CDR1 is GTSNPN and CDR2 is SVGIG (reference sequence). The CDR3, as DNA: TGTGCCTGGAGCCGGAGGACAGGGGGCTACAATGAGCAGTTCTTC. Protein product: CAWSRRTGGYNEQFF.

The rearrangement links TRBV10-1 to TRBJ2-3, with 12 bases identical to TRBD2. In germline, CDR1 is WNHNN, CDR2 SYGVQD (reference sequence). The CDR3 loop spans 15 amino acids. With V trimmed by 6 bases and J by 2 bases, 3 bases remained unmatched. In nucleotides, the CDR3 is TGCGCCAGCAGCCGGACTAGCGGGGACACAGATACGCAGTATTTT. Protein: CASSRTSGDTDTQYF.

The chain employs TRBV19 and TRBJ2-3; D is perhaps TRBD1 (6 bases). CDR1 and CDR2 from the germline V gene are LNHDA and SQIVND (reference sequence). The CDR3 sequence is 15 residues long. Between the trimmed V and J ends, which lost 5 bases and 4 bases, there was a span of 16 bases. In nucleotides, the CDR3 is TGTGCCAGTAGTGTAACAGGGTCTACCGCAGATACGCAGTATTTT. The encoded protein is CASSVTGSTADTQYF.

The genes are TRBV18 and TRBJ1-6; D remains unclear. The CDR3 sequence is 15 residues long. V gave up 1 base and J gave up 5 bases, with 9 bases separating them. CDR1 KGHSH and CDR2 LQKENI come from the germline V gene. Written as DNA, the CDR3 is TGTGCCAGCTCACCACAAATGGGTGATAATTCACCCCTCCACTTT. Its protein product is CASSPQMGDNSPLHF.

CDR3 region: CASKDREGTGELFF. Here the CDR3 DNA reads TGTGCCAGCAAGGACAGGGAGGGGACCGGGGAGCTGTTTTTT. The chain combines TRBV6-6 with TRBJ2-2; TRBD1 might be the D (8 bases). The germline CDR1 and CDR2 sequences are MNHNY and SVGAGI (reference sequence). The V and J ends lost 7 bases and 5 bases respectively, with 14 bases between them. This CDR3 has 14 residues.

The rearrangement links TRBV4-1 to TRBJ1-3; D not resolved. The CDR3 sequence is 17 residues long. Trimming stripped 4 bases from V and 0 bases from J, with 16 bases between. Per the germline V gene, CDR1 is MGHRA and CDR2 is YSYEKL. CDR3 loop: CASSPTIRLVSGNTIYF. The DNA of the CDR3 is TGCGCCAGCAGCCCCACAATCAGGTTGGTCTCTGGAAACACCATATATTTT.

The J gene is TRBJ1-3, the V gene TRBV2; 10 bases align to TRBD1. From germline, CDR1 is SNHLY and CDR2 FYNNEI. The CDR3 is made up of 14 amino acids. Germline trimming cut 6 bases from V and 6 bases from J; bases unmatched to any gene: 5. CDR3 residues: CASRTDRGINTIYF. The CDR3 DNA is TGTGCCAGCAGAACGGACAGGGGGATAAACACCATATATTTT.

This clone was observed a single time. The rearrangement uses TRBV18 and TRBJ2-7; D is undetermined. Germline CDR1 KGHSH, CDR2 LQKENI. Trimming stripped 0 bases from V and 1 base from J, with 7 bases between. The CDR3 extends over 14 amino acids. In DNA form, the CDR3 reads TGTGCCAGCTCACCACCGCAACTATCCTACGAGCAGTACTTC. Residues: CASSPPQLSYEQYF.

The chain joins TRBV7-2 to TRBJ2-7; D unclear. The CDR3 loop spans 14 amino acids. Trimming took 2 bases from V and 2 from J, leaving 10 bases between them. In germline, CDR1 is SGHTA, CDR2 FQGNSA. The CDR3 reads CASSLLTGPYEQYF. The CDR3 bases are TGTGCCAGCAGCTTACTAACCGGCCCCTACGAGCAGTACTTC.

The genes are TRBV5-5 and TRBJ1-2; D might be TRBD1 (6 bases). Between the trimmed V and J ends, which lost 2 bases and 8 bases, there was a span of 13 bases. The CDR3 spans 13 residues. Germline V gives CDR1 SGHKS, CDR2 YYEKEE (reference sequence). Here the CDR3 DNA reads TGTGCCAGCAGCTTTGAGGGGACATTCGGCTACACCTTC. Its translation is CASSFEGTFGYTF. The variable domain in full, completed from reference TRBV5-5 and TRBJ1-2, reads DAGVTQSPTHLIKTRGQQVTLRCSPISGHKSVSWYQQVLGQGPQFIFQYYEKEERGRGNFPDRFSARQFPNYSSELNVNALLLGDSALYLCASSFEGTFGYTFGSGTRLTVV.

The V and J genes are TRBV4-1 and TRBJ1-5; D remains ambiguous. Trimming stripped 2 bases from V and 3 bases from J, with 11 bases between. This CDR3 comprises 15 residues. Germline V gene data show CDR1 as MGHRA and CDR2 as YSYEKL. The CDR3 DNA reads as TGCGCCAGCAGCCAACGTTGGACGGACAATCAGCCCCAGCATTTT. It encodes CASSQRWTDNQPQHF.

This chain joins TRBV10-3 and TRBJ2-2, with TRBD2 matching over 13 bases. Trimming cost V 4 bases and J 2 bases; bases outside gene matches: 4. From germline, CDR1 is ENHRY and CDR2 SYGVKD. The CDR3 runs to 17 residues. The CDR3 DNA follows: TGTGCCATCAGTGCGGGACTAGCGGGGCCAAACACCGGGGAGCTGTTTTTT. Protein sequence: CAISAGLAGPNTGELFF.